These T cell receptor beta chains were read from a single sample in a study of blood T cell repertoires in COVID-19. The data were produced by immunoSEQ multiplex PCR, yet TCRdb's version contains in-frame clones alone and is incomplete. The data contain 65,000 to 90,000 clones, 79% of them singletons. The sequenced sample consisted of peripheral blood. The receptors originated from a man aged 60-69 years with active or convalescent COVID-19. The CDR3 runs from the conserved cysteine through the conserved F or W. The order of the fields is V gene, J gene, clone size, D gene, CDR3 protein, CDR3 DNA. D genes are given only for firm matches. Clone size, where shown, is once, few, many, or a class for clones that have expanded.

TRBV19	TRBJ2-7	once	.	CASSIGGSNEQYF	TGTGCCAGTAGTATAGGCGGATCTAACGAGCAGTACTTC
TRBV3-1/TRBV3-2	TRBJ2-3	.	TRBD2	CASSQPQLAGGRHTQYF	TGTGCCAGCAGCCAACCCCAACTAGCGGGGGGGCGACATACGCAGTATTTT
TRBV11-2	TRBJ2-7	once	TRBD2	CASSQGLAGEYEQYF	TGTGCCAGCAGCCAGGGACTAGCGGGGGAGTACGAGCAGTACTTC
TRBV5-6	TRBJ2-6	.	.	CASSLVVSGANVLTF	TGTGCCAGCAGCTTGGTAGTATCTGGGGCCAACGTCCTGACTTTC
TRBV13	TRBJ2-7	.	TRBD1	CASSLPGQRSYEQYF	TGTGCCAGCAGCTTACCGGGACAGCGTTCCTACGAGCAGTACTTC
TRBV28	TRBJ2-1	.	.	CAITGTIDEQFF	TGTGCCATCACCGGGACAATCGATGAGCAGTTCTTC
TRBV5-1	TRBJ1-1	.	.	CASSPAGLAGAFF	TGCGCCAGCAGCCCGGCTGGGTTAGCGGGAGCTTTCTTT
TRBV19	TRBJ2-7	.	.	CASSSPDFYEQYF	TGTGCCAGTAGTTCCCCCGACTTCTACGAGCAGTACTTC
TRBV6-4	TRBJ2-2	.	TRBD2	CASREGLANTGELFF	TGTGCCAGCAGAGAAGGACTAGCGAACACCGGGGAGCTGTTTTTT
TRBV4-1	TRBJ1-2	.	.	CASSQEVRGIDYGYTF	TGCGCCAGCAGCCAAGAAGTTCGGGGAATCGACTATGGCTACACCTTC
TRBV28	TRBJ1-4	.	.	CASAVYQEEKLFF	TGTGCCAGCGCAGTTTACCAGGAAGAAAAACTGTTTTTT
TRBV30	TRBJ1-1	.	.	CAWSVRRGTEAFF	TGTGCCTGGAGTGTACGAAGGGGCACTGAAGCTTTCTTT
TRBV7-9	TRBJ1-5	.	.	CASSRDGGQPQHF	TGTGCCAGCAGCCGTGATGGCGGTCAGCCCCAGCATTTT
TRBV5-4	TRBJ2-3	.	.	CASSFGGGGADTQYF	TGTGCCAGCAGCTTTGGCGGGGGCGGGGCAGATACGCAGTATTTT
TRBV11-2	TRBJ2-3	.	TRBD2	CASSSRISGDTQYF	TGTGCCAGCAGCTCGAGGATTAGCGGGGATACGCAGTATTTT
TRBV19	TRBJ1-1	.	.	CASSISQGYTEAFF	TGTGCCAGTAGTATCTCACAGGGTTACACTGAAGCTTTCTTT
TRBV6-5	TRBJ2-7	once	TRBD2	CASSFSGGSGEQYF	TGTGCCAGCAGTTTTAGCGGGGGGTCCGGTGAGCAGTACTTC
TRBV10-3	TRBJ1-2	.	.	CAISEFQGAYGYTF	TGTGCCATCAGTGAGTTTCAGGGTGCCTATGGCTACACCTTC
TRBV4-1	TRBJ1-2	.	.	CASSPDSYPTLRRLNYGYTF	TGCGCCAGCAGCCCGGACAGTTATCCCACCCTCAGAAGGCTAAACTATGGCTACACCTTC
TRBV28	TRBJ1-1	.	.	CASSLPLTTKAFF	TGTGCCAGCAGCTTGCCACTCACTACCAAAGCTTTCTTT
TRBV30	TRBJ1-1	once	.	CAWTGEWKAFF	TGTGCCTGGACAGGGGAATGGAAAGCTTTCTTT
TRBV18	TRBJ1-4	.	.	CASSPARESGGNEKLFF	TGTGCCAGCTCACCAGCCAGGGAGTCGGGAGGTAATGAAAAACTGTTTTTT
TRBV7-6	TRBJ2-5	.	TRBD2	CASSFGLAGANQETQYF	TGTGCCAGCAGCTTCGGCCTAGCGGGGGCTAACCAAGAGACCCAGTACTTC
TRBV18	TRBJ1-4	.	TRBD1	CASSPGYRGGEKLFF	TGTGCCAGCTCACCAGGGTACAGGGGTGGTGAAAAACTGTTTTTT
TRBV29-1	TRBJ1-2	.	.	CSVNGGANYGYTF	TGCAGCGTGAATGGGGGGGCTAACTATGGCTACACCTTC
TRBV3-1/TRBV3-2	TRBJ2-3	once	.	CASSQDLEVSADTQYF	TGTGCCAGCAGCCAAGATCTTGAAGTTAGCGCAGATACGCAGTATTTT
TRBV7-9	TRBJ2-2	.	.	CASSLVQMNTGELFF	TGTGCCAGCAGCTTAGTACAGATGAACACCGGGGAGCTGTTTTTT
TRBV6-2/TRBV6-3	TRBJ1-2	.	TRBD1	CASSYRGGRALMFGYTF	TGTGCCAGCAGTTACAGAGGGGGCAGGGCCTTGATGTTTGGCTACACCTTC
TRBV7-9	TRBJ1-2	few	.	CASSPPLGGYTF	TGTGCCAGCAGCCCACCGCTAGGCGGCTACACCTTC
TRBV10-3	TRBJ2-5	few	TRBD2	CAIDGYRGRLAGGAFQETQYF	TGTGCCATCGATGGCTACAGGGGACGACTAGCGGGGGGCGCCTTCCAAGAGACCCAGTACTTC
TRBV5-1	TRBJ2-5	.	.	CASSGGGAGRLQETQYF	TGCGCCAGCAGCGGGGGCGGAGCGGGGCGTTTACAAGAGACCCAGTACTTC
TRBV6-4	TRBJ1-2	few	.	CASSDWLGGGYTF	TGTGCCAGCAGTGACTGGCTAGGAGGAGGCTACACCTTC
TRBV6-1	TRBJ1-2	.	.	CASSETGGSGYTF	TGTGCCAGCAGTGAAACGGGGGGAAGTGGCTACACCTTC
TRBV12-5	TRBJ2-4	few	.	CATLEGHIAKNIQYF	TGTGCTACCTTGGAGGGCCATATAGCCAAAAACATTCAGTACTTC
TRBV20-1	TRBJ1-2	.	.	CSATGVNGYTF	TGCAGTGCTACAGGGGTTAATGGCTACACCTTC
TRBV4-2	TRBJ2-4	.	TRBD2	CASSQDRLAGGSVLAKNIQYF	TGTGCCAGCAGCCAGGATAGGCTAGCGGGGGGCTCCGTCCTGGCCAAAAACATTCAGTACTTC
TRBV6-5	TRBJ1-1	.	TRBD1	CASSYSRTGTDTEAFF	TGTGCCAGCAGTTACTCTAGGACAGGGACGGACACTGAAGCTTTCTTT
TRBV25-1	TRBJ1-2	once	TRBD1	CASSEGGGQGARGYTF	TGTGCCAGCAGTGAAGGCGGTGGGCAGGGGGCTAGAGGCTACACCTTC
TRBV7-3	TRBJ2-2	.	.	CASSPVAGELFF	TGTGCCAGCAGCCCTGTCGCCGGGGAGCTGTTTTTT
TRBV11-2	TRBJ1-1	.	.	CASSGSTEINTEAFF	TGTGCCAGCAGCGGGTCGACAGAGATTAACACTGAAGCTTTCTTT
TRBV7-2	TRBJ2-5	.	.	CASSLAGTVQETQYF	TGTGCCAGCAGCTTAGCGGGGACTGTCCAAGAGACCCAGTACTTC
TRBV24-1	TRBJ2-3	.	.	CATSDYGASTDTQYF	TGTGCCACCAGTGACTATGGGGCCAGCACAGATACGCAGTATTTT